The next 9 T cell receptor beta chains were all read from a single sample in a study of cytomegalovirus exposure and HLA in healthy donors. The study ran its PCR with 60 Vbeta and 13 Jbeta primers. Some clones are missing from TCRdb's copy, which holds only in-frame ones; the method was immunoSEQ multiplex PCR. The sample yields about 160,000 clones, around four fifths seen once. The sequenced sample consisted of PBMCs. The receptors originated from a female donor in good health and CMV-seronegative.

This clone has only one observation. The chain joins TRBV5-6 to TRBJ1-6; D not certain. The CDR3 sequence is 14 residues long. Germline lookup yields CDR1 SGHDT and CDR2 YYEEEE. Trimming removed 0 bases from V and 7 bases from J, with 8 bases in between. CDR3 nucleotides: TGTGCCAGCAGCTTGGCACAGAAGAATTCACCCCTCCACTTT. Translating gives CASSLAQKNSPLHF.

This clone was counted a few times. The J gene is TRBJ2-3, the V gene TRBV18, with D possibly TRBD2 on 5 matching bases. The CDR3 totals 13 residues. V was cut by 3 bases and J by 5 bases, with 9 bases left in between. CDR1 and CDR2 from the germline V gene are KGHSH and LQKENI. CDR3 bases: TGTGCCAGCTCACCGGGGAGTGAAGATACGCAGTATTTT. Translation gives CASSPGSEDTQYF.

The CDR3 nucleotides read TGTGCCAGCAGCATCCCGACAGGGGTACGGGCCTACGAGCAGTACTTC. Its translation is CASSIPTGVRAYEQYF. The chain links TRBV5-6 to TRBJ2-7, with 8 bases that match TRBD1. CDR1 is SGHDT and CDR2 is YYEEEE in the germline V gene. After removal of 4 bases from V and 2 bases from J, the junction contained 11 bases not matched to a gene. This CDR3 has 16 amino acids.

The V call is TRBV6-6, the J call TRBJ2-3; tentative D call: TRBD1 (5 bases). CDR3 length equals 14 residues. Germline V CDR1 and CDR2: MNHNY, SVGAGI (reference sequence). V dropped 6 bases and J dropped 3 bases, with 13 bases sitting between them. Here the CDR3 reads CASRGRFGTDTQYF. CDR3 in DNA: TGTGCCAGCAGGGGGCGTTTCGGGACAGATACGCAGTATTTT.

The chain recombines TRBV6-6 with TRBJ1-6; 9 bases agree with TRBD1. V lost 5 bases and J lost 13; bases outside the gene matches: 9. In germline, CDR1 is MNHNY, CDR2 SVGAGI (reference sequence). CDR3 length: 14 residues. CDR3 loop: CASSKRDRDGPLHF. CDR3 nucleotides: TGTGCCAGCAGTAAACGGGACAGGGACGGGCCCCTCCACTTT.

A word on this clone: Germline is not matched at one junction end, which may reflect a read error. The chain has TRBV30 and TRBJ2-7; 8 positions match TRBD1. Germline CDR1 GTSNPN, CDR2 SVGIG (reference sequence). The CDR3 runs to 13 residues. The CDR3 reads CAWSRQGAGERYF. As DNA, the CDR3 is TGTGCCTGGAGTCGGCAGGGGGCGGGTGAGCGGTACTTC.

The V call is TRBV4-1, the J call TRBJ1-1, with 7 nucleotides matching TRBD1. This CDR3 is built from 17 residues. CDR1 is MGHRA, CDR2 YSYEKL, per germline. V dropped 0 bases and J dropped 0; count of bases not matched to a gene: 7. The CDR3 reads CASSQESPGQMNTEAFF. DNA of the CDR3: TGCGCCAGCAGCCAAGAGAGCCCGGGACAGATGAACACTGAAGCTTTCTTT.

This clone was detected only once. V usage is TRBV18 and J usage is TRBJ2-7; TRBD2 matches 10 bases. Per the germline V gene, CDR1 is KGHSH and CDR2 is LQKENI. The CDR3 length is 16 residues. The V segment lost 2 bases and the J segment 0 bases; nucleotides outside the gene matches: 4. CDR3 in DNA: TGTGCCAGCTCACCATCGCGACTAGCGGGCTCCTACGAGCAGTACTTC. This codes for CASSPSRLAGSYEQYF.

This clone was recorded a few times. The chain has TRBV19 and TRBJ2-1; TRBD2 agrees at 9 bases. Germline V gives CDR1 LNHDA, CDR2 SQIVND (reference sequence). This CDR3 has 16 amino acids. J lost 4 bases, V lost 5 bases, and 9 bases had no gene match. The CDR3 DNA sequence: TGTGCCAGTAGTCCATCCCCTAGCGGGGTATACAATGAGCAGTTCTTC. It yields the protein CASSPSPSGVYNEQFF.